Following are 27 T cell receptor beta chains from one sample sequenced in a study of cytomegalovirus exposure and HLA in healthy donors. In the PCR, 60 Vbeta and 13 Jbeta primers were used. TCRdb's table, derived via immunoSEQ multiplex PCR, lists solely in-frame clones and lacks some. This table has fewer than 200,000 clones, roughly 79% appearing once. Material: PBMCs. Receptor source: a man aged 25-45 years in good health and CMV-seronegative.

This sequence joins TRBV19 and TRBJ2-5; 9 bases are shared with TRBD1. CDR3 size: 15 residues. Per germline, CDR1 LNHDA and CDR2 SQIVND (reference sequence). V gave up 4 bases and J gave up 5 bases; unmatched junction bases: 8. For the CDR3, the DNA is TGTGCCAGTAGTAGAGGACAGGGGACCTGGGAGACCCAGTACTTC. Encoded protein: CASSRGQGTWETQYF. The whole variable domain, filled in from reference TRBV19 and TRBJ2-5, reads DGGITQSPKYLFRKEGQNVTLSCEQNLNHDAMYWYRQDPGQGLRLIYYSQIVNDFQKGDIAEGYSVSREKKESFPLTVTSAQKNPTAFYLCASSRGQGTWETQYFGPGTRLLVL.

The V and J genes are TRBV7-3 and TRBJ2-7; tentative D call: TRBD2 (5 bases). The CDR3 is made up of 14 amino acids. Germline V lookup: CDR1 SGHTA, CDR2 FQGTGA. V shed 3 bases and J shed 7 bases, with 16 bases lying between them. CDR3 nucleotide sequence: TGTGCCAGCAGCTTTCGGGATAGGTCGGATGAGCAGTACTTC. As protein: CASSFRDRSDEQYF. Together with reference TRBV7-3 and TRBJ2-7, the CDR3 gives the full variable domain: GAGVSQTPSNKVTEKGKYVELRCDPISGHTALYWYRQSLGQGPEFLIYFQGTGAADDSGLPNDRFFAVRPEGSVSTLKIQRTERGDSAVYLCASSFRDRSDEQYFGPGTRLTVT.

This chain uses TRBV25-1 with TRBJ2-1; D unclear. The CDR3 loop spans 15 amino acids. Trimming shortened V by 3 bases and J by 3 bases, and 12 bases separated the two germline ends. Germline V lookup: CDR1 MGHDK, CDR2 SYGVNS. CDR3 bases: TGTGCCAGCAGTGAGTCCCACATTTACTACAATGAGCAGTTCTTC. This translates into CASSESHIYYNEQFF.

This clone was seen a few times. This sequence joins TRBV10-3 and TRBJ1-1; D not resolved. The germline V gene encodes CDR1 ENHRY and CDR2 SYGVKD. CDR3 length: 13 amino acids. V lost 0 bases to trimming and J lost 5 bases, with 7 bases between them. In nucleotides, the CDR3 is TGTGCCATCAGTGAGTCTATGAGGACTGAAGCTTTCTTT. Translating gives CAISESMRTEAFF.

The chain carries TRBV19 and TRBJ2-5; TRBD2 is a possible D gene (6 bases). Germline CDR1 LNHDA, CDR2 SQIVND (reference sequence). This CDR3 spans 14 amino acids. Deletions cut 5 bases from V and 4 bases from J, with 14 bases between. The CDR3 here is CASSGTHPGETQYF. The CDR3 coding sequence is TGTGCCAGTAGTGGGACTCATCCAGGAGAGACCCAGTACTTC.

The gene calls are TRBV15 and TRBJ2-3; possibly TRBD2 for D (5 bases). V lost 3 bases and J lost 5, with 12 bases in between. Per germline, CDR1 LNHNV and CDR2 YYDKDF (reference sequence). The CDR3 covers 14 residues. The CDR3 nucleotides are TGTGCCACCAGCAGGATGCTTAGCGTAGATACGCAGTATTTT. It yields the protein CATSRMLSVDTQYF.

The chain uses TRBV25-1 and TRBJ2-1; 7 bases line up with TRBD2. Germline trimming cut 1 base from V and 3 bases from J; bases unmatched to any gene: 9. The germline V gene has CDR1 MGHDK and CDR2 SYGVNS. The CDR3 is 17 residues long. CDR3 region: CASSELEGGKGYNEQFF. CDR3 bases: TGTGCCAGCAGTGAATTAGAGGGAGGGAAGGGCTACAATGAGCAGTTCTTC. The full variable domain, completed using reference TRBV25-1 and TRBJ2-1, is EADIYQTPRYLVIGTGKKITLECSQTMGHDKMYWYQQDPGMELHLIHYSYGVNSTEKGDLSSESTVSRIRTEHFPLTLESARPSHTSQYLCASSELEGGKGYNEQFFGPGTRLTVL.

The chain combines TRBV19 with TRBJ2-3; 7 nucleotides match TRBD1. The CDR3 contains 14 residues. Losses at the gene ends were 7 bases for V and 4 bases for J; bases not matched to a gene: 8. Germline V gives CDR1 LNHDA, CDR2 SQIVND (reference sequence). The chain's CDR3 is CASTIDRAADTQYF. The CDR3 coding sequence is TGTGCCAGTACCATTGACAGGGCCGCAGATACGCAGTATTTT.

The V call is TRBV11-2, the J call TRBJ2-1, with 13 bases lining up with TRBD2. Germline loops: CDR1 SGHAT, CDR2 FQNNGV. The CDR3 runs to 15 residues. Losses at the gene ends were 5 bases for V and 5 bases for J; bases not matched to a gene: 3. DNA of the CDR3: TGTGCCAGCAGCCTGGGACTAGCGGGACACAATGAGCAGTTCTTC. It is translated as CASSLGLAGHNEQFF. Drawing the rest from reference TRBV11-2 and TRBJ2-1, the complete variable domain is EAGVAQSPRYKIIEKRQSVAFWCNPISGHATLYWYQQILGQGPKLLIQFQNNGVVDDSQLPKDRFSAERLKGVDSTLKIQPAKLEDSAVYLCASSLGLAGHNEQFFGPGTRLTVL.

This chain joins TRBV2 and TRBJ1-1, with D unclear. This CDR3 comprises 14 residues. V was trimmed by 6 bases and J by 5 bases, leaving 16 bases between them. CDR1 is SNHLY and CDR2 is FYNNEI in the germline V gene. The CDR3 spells CASRTTTRGTEAFF. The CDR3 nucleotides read TGTGCCAGCAGGACCACAACGAGAGGGACTGAAGCTTTCTTT.

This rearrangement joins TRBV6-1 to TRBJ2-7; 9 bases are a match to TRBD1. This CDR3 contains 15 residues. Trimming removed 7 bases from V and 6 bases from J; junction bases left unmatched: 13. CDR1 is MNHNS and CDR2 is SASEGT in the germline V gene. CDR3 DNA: TGTGCCAGCACTACTCGGGGACAGGGCCTCCTCGAGCAGTACTTC. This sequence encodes CASTTRGQGLLEQYF.

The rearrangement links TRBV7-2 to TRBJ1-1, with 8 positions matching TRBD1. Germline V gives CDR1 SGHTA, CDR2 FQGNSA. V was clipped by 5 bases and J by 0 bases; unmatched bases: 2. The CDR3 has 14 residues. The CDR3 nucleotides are TGTGCCAGCAGCGGACAGGGTATGAACACTGAAGCTTTCTTT. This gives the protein CASSGQGMNTEAFF.

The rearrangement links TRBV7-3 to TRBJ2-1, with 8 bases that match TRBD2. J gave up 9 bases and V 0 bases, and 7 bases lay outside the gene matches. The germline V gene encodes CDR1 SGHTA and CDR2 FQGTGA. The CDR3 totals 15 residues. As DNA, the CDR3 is TGTGCCAGCAGCTTAACTAGCGGGGATGGGGTTGAGCAGTTCTTC. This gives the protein CASSLTSGDGVEQFF. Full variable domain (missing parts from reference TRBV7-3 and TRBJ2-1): GAGVSQTPSNKVTEKGKYVELRCDPISGHTALYWYRQSLGQGPEFLIYFQGTGAADDSGLPNDRFFAVRPEGSVSTLKIQRTERGDSAVYLCASSLTSGDGVEQFFGPGTRLTVL.

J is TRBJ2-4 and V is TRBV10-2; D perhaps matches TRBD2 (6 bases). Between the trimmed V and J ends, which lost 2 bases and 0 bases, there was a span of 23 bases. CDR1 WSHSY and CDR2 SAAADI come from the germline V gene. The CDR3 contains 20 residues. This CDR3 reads CASSEPHVQDGSLAKNIQYF. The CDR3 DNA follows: TGCGCCAGCAGTGAGCCACACGTACAGGACGGGAGCTTAGCCAAAAACATTCAGTACTTC.

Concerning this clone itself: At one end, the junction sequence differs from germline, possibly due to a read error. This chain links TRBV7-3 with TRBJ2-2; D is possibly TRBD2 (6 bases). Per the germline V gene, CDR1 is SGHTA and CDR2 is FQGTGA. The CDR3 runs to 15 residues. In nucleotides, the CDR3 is TGTGTCAGCAGCTTAACTCCCCGGGGGACCGGGGAGCTGTTTTTT. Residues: CVSSLTPRGTGELFF.

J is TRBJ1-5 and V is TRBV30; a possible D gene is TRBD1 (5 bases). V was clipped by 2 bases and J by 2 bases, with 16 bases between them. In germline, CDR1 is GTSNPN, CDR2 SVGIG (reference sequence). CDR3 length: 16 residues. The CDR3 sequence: CAWSNQGSFGNQPQHF. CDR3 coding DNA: TGTGCCTGGAGTAATCAGGGATCGTTTGGCAATCAGCCCCAGCATTTT.

CDR3 bases: TGTGCCAGCAGTGTCCTACAGGGGATATATGCACCCCTCCACTTT. Its translation: CASSVLQGIYAPLHF. The chain carries TRBV28 and TRBJ1-6; 7 nucleotides match TRBD1. CDR1 and CDR2 from the germline V gene are MDHEN and SYDVKM. This CDR3 comprises 15 residues. The J segment lost 11 bases and the V segment lost 5 bases, leaving 12 bases of the junction unmatched.

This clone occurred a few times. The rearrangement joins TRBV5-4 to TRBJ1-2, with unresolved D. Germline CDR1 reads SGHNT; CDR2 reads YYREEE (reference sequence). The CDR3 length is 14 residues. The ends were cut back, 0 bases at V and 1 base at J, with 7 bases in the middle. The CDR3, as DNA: TGTGCCAGCAGCTTGGTGGGCAGTAACTATGGCTACACCTTC. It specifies CASSLVGSNYGYTF.

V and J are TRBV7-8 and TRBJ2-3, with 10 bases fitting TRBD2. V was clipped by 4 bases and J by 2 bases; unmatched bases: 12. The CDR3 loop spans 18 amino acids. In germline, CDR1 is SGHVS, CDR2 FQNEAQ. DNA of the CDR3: TGTGCCAGCAGCTATAGCTATTCAAGCGGGGGGGCCACAGATACGCAGTATTTT. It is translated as CASSYSYSSGGATDTQYF.

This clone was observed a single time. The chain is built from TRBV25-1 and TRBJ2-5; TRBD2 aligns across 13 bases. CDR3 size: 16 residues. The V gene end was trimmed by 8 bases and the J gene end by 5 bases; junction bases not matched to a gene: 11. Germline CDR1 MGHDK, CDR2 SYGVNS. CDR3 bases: TGTGCCAGCCAACTAGCGGGAGGGCCGGGAGGGGAGACCCAGTACTTC. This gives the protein CASQLAGGPGGETQYF.

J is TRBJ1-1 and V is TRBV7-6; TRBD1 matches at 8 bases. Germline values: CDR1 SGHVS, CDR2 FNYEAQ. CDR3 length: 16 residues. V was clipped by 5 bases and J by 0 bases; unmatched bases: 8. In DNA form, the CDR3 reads TGTGCCAGCAGCGAACTACAGGGGGGCGTGAACACTGAAGCTTTCTTT. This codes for CASSELQGGVNTEAFF. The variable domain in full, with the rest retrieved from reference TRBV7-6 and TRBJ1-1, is GAGVSQSPRYKVTKRGQDVALRCDPISGHVSLYWYRQALGQGPEFLTYFNYEAQQDKSGLPNDRFSAERPEGSISTLTIQRTEQRDSAMYRCASSELQGGVNTEAFFGQGTRLTVV.

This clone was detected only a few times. CDR3 bases: TGTGCCAGCAGCGCAGGGGGGACAGGCATGAACACTGAAGCTTTCTTT. This gives the protein CASSAGGTGMNTEAFF. This rearrangement joins TRBV9 to TRBJ1-1; 8 bases align to TRBD1. V was clipped by 3 bases and J by 0 bases; unmatched bases: 7. The germline V gene has CDR1 SGDLS and CDR2 YYNGEE. The CDR3 length is 16 residues.

CDR3 DNA sequence: TGTGCCAGCAGTTACTCGCGGTACAATGAGCAGTTCTTC. Protein: CASSYSRYNEQFF. The chain combines TRBV6-5 with TRBJ2-1; D unclear. This CDR3 is 13 amino acids long. Looked up from germline, CDR1 is MNHEY and CDR2 is SVGAGI. The germline V and J ends were trimmed by 0 bases and 4 bases, with 4 bases remaining between them.

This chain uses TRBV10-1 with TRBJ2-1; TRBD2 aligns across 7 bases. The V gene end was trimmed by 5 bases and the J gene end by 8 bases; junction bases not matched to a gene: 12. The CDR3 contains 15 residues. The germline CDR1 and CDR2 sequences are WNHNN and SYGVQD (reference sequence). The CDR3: CASSTAGETPYEQFF. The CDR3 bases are TGCGCCAGCAGTACTGCGGGAGAGACGCCCTATGAGCAGTTCTTC.

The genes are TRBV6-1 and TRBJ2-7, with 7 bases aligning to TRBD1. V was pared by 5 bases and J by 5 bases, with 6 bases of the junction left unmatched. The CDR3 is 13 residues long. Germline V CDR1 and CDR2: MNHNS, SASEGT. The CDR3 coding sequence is TGTGCCAGCAGTCGAGACAGGGTTGACGAGCAGTACTTC. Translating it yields CASSRDRVDEQYF.

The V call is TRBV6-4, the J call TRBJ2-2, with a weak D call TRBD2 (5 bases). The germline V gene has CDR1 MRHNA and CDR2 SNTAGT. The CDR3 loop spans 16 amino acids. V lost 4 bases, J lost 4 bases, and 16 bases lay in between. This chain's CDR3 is CASSASTSGVTGELFF. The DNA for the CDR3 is TGTGCCAGCAGTGCCTCGACTTCCGGGGTCACCGGGGAGCTGTTTTTT.

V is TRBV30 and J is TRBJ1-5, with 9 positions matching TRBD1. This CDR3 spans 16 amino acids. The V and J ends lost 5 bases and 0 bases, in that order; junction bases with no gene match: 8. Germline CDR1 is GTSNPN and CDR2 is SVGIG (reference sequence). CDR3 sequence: CAWSGQGIYSNQPQHF. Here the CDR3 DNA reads TGTGCCTGGTCAGGACAGGGGATTTATAGCAATCAGCCCCAGCATTTT. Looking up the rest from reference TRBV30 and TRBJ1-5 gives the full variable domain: SQTIHQWPATLVQPVGSPLSLECTVEGTSNPNLYWYRQAAGRGLQLLFYSVGIGQISSEVPQNLSASRPQDRQFILSSKKLLLSDSGFYLCAWSGQGIYSNQPQHFGDGTRLSIL.